These 25 T cell receptor beta chains came from one sample sequenced in a study of regulatory T cells in long-lasting Graves disease. This sample's time point: newly diagnosed GD, antithyroid drugs for less than 3 months. The authors made the TCR library using RNA they extracted from PBMCs. Relying on iRepertoire HTBI primers and Arm-PCR of CDR3 regions, the team built TCR beta libraries. TCRdb processed the multiplex PCR reads anew with MiXCR; each CDR3 protein has one entry. The sample carries fewer than 550,000 distinct CDR3 sequences, about 16% recorded once. Another study also made use of these data, one on T cells in Graves' hyperthyroidism and ophthalmopathy.

The sequencing used peripheral blood mononuclear cells (PBMCs), collected at new diagnosis, from a patient treated with antithyroid drugs. These receptors were taken from a woman in her forties or fifties with Graves disease.

In this sample, this clonotype turned up a few times. This rearrangement joins TRBV12-3 or TRBV12-4 to TRBJ2-2; no clear D gene. The CDR3 contains 13 residues. Trimming cost V 2 bases and J 6 bases, with 7 bases left between them. CDR3 nucleotides: TGTGCCAGCAGTTTACGGATTTCCGGGGAGCTGTTTTTT. It is translated as CASSLRISGELFF.

The chain carries TRBV7-2 and TRBJ2-5; a possible D gene is TRBD1 (5 bases). Trimming took 5 bases from V and 4 from J, leaving 20 bases between them. The CDR3 is 16 amino acids. Per germline, CDR1 SGHTA and CDR2 FQGNSA. For the CDR3, the DNA is TGTGCCAGCAGCCGGGCCGGGCAGGGTGGTATAGAGACCCAGTACTTC. It translates to CASSRAGQGGIETQYF.

This clonotype has more than one count but fewer than ten. This chain links TRBV6-5 with TRBJ1-5; D gene uncertain. Germline CDR1 MNHEY, CDR2 SVGAGI. V lost 0 bases, J lost 2 bases, and 11 bases lay in between. This CDR3 contains 16 residues. The chain's CDR3 is CASSYSRDTGNQPQHF. DNA for the CDR3: TGTGCCAGCAGTTACTCGAGAGATACGGGCAATCAGCCCCAGCATTTT.

The table lists this clonotype with a few counts. The rearrangement links TRBV9 to TRBJ2-1; 12 nucleotides match TRBD2. CDR1 is SGDLS and CDR2 is YYNGEE in the germline V gene. The CDR3 covers 18 residues. Trimming took 4 bases from V and 0 from J; bases not matched to a gene: 8. CDR3 sequence (DNA): TGTGCCAGCAGCTCCCGGACTAGCGGGACTAGCTCCTACAATGAGCAGTTCTTC. Its translation is CASSSRTSGTSSYNEQFF.

The rearrangement uses TRBV12-3 or TRBV12-4 and TRBJ2-1; weak D call: TRBD2 (6 bases). V lost 5 bases, J lost 5 bases, and 10 bases lay in between. CDR3 length: 13 amino acids. Written as DNA, the CDR3 is TGTGCCAGCAGTGGGACTGAAAACAATGAGCAGTTCTTC. As protein: CASSGTENNEQFF.

J is TRBJ1-1 and V is TRBV19; a weak D match, TRBD1 (5 bases). The V gene's germline CDR1 is LNHDA and CDR2 SQIVND (reference sequence). CDR3 length: 13 amino acids. Trimming took off 3 bases at V and 4 bases at J, with 9 bases between the two ends. CDR3: CASSMGRGTEAFF. The CDR3 DNA follows: TGTGCCAGTAGTATGGGGAGGGGCACTGAAGCTTTCTTT.

In its sample, this clonotype was seen many times. The rearrangement links TRBV7-9 to TRBJ1-1; possibly TRBD1 for D (6 bases). V was shortened by 5 bases and J by 0 bases, with 13 bases between the two germline ends. The germline V gene encodes CDR1 SEHNR and CDR2 FQNEAQ (reference sequence). CDR3 length: 15 amino acids. CDR3: CASSKQGTMNTEAFF. The CDR3 nucleotides read TGTGCCAGCAGCAAACAGGGAACGATGAACACTGAAGCTTTCTTT. The whole variable domain, remainder taken from reference TRBV7-9 and TRBJ1-1, is DTGVSQNPRHKITKRGQNVTFRCDPISEHNRLYWYRQTLGQGPEFLTYFQNEAQLEKSRLLSDRFSAERPKGSFSTLEIQRTEQGDSAMYLCASSKQGTMNTEAFFGQGTRLTVV.

This clonotype turned up a few times. J is TRBJ1-6 and V is TRBV5-1; D is possibly TRBD1 (5 bases). Looked up from germline, CDR1 is SGHRS and CDR2 is YFSETQ. The CDR3 totals 15 residues. Trimming pared 10 bases from V and 7 bases from J, leaving 21 bases between. The CDR3 sequence is CAGRGTWGLNSPLHF. As DNA, the CDR3 is TGCGCCGGCCGGGGCACTTGGGGCCTAAATTCACCCCTCCACTTT.

This clonotype was seen at least ten times. The chain combines TRBV19 with TRBJ2-3, with D perhaps TRBD2 (5 bases). The germline V gene has CDR1 LNHDA and CDR2 SQIVND (reference sequence). Trimming removed 6 bases at V and 0 bases at J, with 22 bases between. This CDR3 comprises 18 residues. CDR3 in amino acids: CASRPSSRTVSSTDTQYF. CDR3 bases: TGTGCCAGTAGGCCTTCTAGTCGGACTGTGTCTAGCACAGATACGCAGTATTTT. Together with reference TRBV19 and TRBJ2-3, the CDR3 gives the full variable domain: DGGITQSPKYLFRKEGQNVTLSCEQNLNHDAMYWYRQDPGQGLRLIYYSQIVNDFQKGDIAEGYSVSREKKESFPLTVTSAQKNPTAFYLCASRPSSRTVSSTDTQYFGPGTRLTVL.

The gene calls are TRBV3-1 and TRBJ2-1, with no clear D. Germline loops: CDR1 LGHDT, CDR2 YNNKEL (reference sequence). This CDR3 has 16 residues. V was trimmed by 1 base and J by 8 bases, leaving 18 bases between them. CDR3 sequence: CASSQGDWGLNYEQFF. For the CDR3, the DNA is TGTGCCAGCAGCCAAGGCGACTGGGGTTTGAACTATGAGCAGTTCTTC.

This clonotype was recorded at least ten times. The chain recombines TRBV20-1 with TRBJ2-3, with 13 bases fitting TRBD2. The CDR3 sequence is 16 residues long. From germline, CDR1 is DFQATT and CDR2 SNEGSKA (reference sequence). J was trimmed by 1 base and V by 6 bases; bases with no gene match: 7. The CDR3 DNA reads as TGCAGTGCCCCCGGACTAGCGGGGGCCGGCACAGATACGCAGTATTTT. This gives the protein CSAPGLAGAGTDTQYF.

This clonotype was picked up many times. The V gene is TRBV3-1, the J gene TRBJ1-3; no reliable D call. Per germline, CDR1 LGHDT and CDR2 YNNKEL (reference sequence). V shed 4 bases and J shed 0 bases, with 10 bases lying between them. This CDR3 is 15 amino acids long. The CDR3 region has the DNA TGTGCCAGCAGCCCCCTGTGGACCTCTGGAAACACCATATATTTT. Translated, it gives CASSPLWTSGNTIYF.

This clonotype appeared many times. The J gene is TRBJ2-7, the V gene TRBV3-1; D remains ambiguous. CDR3 length: 13 residues. Germline lookup yields CDR1 LGHDT and CDR2 YNNKEL (reference sequence). V lost 3 bases and J lost 4, with 10 bases in between. DNA for the CDR3: TGTGCCAGCAGCCAGGGTCTTTTATACGAGCAGTACTTC. It specifies CASSQGLLYEQYF.

This clonotype was seen more than once but under ten times. CDR3 region: CASRWVSNEQFF. The CDR3 DNA reads as TGTGCCAGCAGATGGGTCAGCAATGAGCAGTTCTTC. This sequence joins TRBV12-3 or TRBV12-4 and TRBJ2-1; no definite D call. The CDR3 runs 12 residues. V was trimmed by 6 bases and J by 6 bases, leaving 9 bases between them.

This clonotype showed up just a few times. The rearrangement joins TRBV3-1 to TRBJ1-4, with 9 bases identical to TRBD1. The CDR3 extends over 15 amino acids. Germline assignment: CDR1 LGHDT and CDR2 YNNKEL (reference sequence). J was trimmed by 8 bases and V by 0 bases; bases with no gene match: 4. CDR3 sequence: CASSQEGTGREKLFF. For the CDR3, the DNA is TGTGCCAGCAGCCAAGAGGGGACAGGGAGGGAAAAACTGTTTTTT.

This clonotype was picked up many times. The chain combines TRBV2 with TRBJ2-2; the D gene is possibly TRBD1 (5 bases). Germline CDR1 and CDR2: SNHLY and FYNNEI. V was shortened by 7 bases and J by 1 base, with 10 bases between the two germline ends. The length of the CDR3 is 14 residues. The CDR3 DNA follows: TGTGCCAGCACAGGCAGGGTGAACACCGGGGAGCTGTTTTTT. Translation gives CASTGRVNTGELFF.

J is TRBJ2-7 and V is TRBV28, with 7 nucleotides matching TRBD1. Germline loops: CDR1 MDHEN, CDR2 SYDVKM. The CDR3 totals 13 residues. After removal of 8 bases from V and 1 base from J, the junction contained 5 bases not matched to a gene. The CDR3 coding sequence is TGTGCCAGCCGGGACAGTTTTTCCTACGAGCAGTACTTC. Amino acid sequence: CASRDSFSYEQYF.

The gene calls are TRBV28 and TRBJ1-4, with 8 bases matching TRBD1. The germline V gene encodes CDR1 MDHEN and CDR2 SYDVKM. The CDR3 sequence is 15 residues long. V lost 2 bases and J lost 7; bases outside the gene matches: 6. In nucleotides, the CDR3 is TGTGCCAGCAGTTTACAGACAGGGGTGGGTGAAAAACTGTTTTTT. Translation: CASSLQTGVGEKLFF.

There are a few counts of this clonotype. The chain is built from TRBV29-1 and TRBJ2-1; D not certain. V was cut by 4 bases and J by 8 bases, with 6 bases left in between. CDR3 size: 10 residues. The V gene's germline CDR1 is SQVTM and CDR2 ANQGSEA. The CDR3 loop reads CSVGRDEQFF. In DNA form, the CDR3 reads TGCAGCGTTGGTCGAGATGAGCAGTTCTTC.

This clonotype has just a few counts. V and J are TRBV6-1 and TRBJ2-1, with D possibly TRBD2 on 6 matching bases. CDR3 length: 14 amino acids. In germline, CDR1 is MNHNS, CDR2 SASEGT. The V gene lost 6 bases and the J gene lost 5 bases, with 14 bases spanning the gap. The CDR3 sequence is CASRRGLPNNEQFF. DNA of the CDR3: TGTGCCAGCAGACGGGGACTGCCGAACAATGAGCAGTTCTTC.

This clonotype showed up just a few times. The chain recombines TRBV5-5 with TRBJ2-6, with D perhaps matching TRBD1 (5 bases). CDR1 is SGHKS, CDR2 YYEKEE, per germline (reference sequence). CDR3 length: 17 residues. V lost 2 bases and J lost 4, with 16 bases in between. CDR3 region: CASSLATARPGANVLTF. The CDR3 DNA reads TGTGCCAGCAGCTTAGCGACAGCTCGCCCCGGGGCCAACGTCCTGACTTTC.

This clonotype turned up a few times. The chain is built from TRBV2 and TRBJ1-2, with D possibly TRBD1 on 5 matching bases. V lost 6 bases and J 7 bases, leaving 9 bases between the germline ends. The CDR3 extends over 11 amino acids. The germline CDR1 and CDR2 sequences are SNHLY and FYNNEI. The CDR3 DNA is TGTGCCAGCAGAGCTAGGGGTGGCTACACCTTC. Translation gives CASRARGGYTF.

The chain has TRBV2 and TRBJ1-5, with D possibly TRBD1 on 5 matching bases. From germline, CDR1 is SNHLY and CDR2 FYNNEI. V was shortened by 6 bases and J by 7 bases, with 13 bases between the two germline ends. This CDR3 has 13 amino acids. In DNA form, the CDR3 reads TGTGCCAGCAGGGTCGGACACCCCCAGCCCCAGCATTTT. It is translated as CASRVGHPQPQHF.

At least ten counts were recorded for this clonotype. The J gene is TRBJ2-3, the V gene TRBV12-3 or TRBV12-4; 8 bases match TRBD2. The CDR3 spans 16 residues. V lost 7 bases to trimming and J lost 0 bases; unmatched junction nucleotides: 9. The CDR3 DNA follows: TGTGCCAGCACTCCGGGACTAGTACACAGCACAGATACGCAGTATTTT. Residues: CASTPGLVHSTDTQYF.

This clonotype showed up many times. The chain combines TRBV3-1 with TRBJ1-2, with 9 bases matching TRBD1. This CDR3 is 12 amino acids long. The germline V gene has CDR1 LGHDT and CDR2 YNNKEL (reference sequence). The V and J ends lost 10 bases and 4 bases, in that order; junction bases with no gene match: 4. The CDR3 sequence: CATGQGPYGYTF. DNA for the CDR3: TGTGCCACTGGACAGGGGCCCTATGGCTACACCTTC.